This section outlines one T cell receptor (beta chain) sequence together with its context. Its antigen is as yet unknown. Per germline, CDR1 SGHTA and CDR2 FQGNSA. Germline trimming cut 8 bases from V and 6 bases from J; bases unmatched to any gene: 6. The CDR3 runs to 15 residues. This sample's TCRbeta library carried unique molecular identifier barcodes. Each CDR3 protein is one row after TCRdb ran MiXCR on the PCR reads. The sample shows hundreds of thousands of distinct CDR3 sequences, over 9.5% of them seen only once. The data stem from a study of T-cell reconstitution after alpha-beta-depleted transplantation in children. Study outcomes and limitations: About two months after transplant, alpha-beta T cells reportedly came from several hundred expanded graft clones. One year after transplant, T-cell counts and diversity came mostly from newly produced T cells.

This chain uses TRBV7-2 with TRBJ2-1; 14 nucleotides match TRBD2. This clonotype was sampled from a boy less than two years old with acute myeloid leukemia, due to receive a stem cell transplant. Material: PBMCs, obtained before TCRalphabeta/CD19-depleted stem cell transplant. The CDR3 DNA is TGTGCCAGCGGATGGGGACTAGCGGGAGCCAATGAGCAGTTCTTC. Amino acids: CASGWGLAGANEQFF.